These T cell receptor beta chains were read from a single sample in a study of CD8+CD57+ T cells in acquired aplastic anemia. TCRdb re-derived calls from the reads in MiXCR, one entry per CDR3 protein. The data show around 430,000 distinct CDR3 sequences, with 25% to 40% seen just once and under 0.95% held by the top ten. Sequencing was carried out using sorted CD4+, CD8+, or CD8+CD57+ T cells (not recorded which) from PBMCs. Source of these receptors: a human donor with aplastic anemia. Both conserved end residues are part of each CDR3. The order of the fields is J gene, clone size, V gene, D gene, CDR3 DNA, CDR3 protein. The D gene is left open where the match is weak. Clone size is stated in some rows and not others, as once, few, many or a class when expanded.

TRBJ2-1 . TRBV19 TRBD2 TGTGCCAGTAGTATCGTGTTTCGCAGCGGGAGCGCTGAGCAGTTCTTC CASSIVFRSGSAEQFF
TRBJ1-2 many TRBV7-2 . TGTGCCAGCAGCTCGGGGGCATGGGATGGCTACACCTTC CASSSGAWDGYTF
TRBJ2-1 . TRBV7-3 . TGTGCCAGCAGCTCGAATGACGGGTACAATGAGCAGTTCTTC CASSSNDGYNEQFF
TRBJ2-7 few TRBV30 . TGTGCCTGGAGTGTACGGCCCTACGAGCAGTACTTC CAWSVRPYEQYF
TRBJ2-1 . TRBV9 TRBD2 TGTGCCAGCAGCGCGACTGGACTAGCGGCTAACTACAATGAGCAGTTCTTC CASSATGLAANYNEQFF
TRBJ1-2 . TRBV6-1 . TGTGCCAGCAGTCCCCAGGGGCATTATGGCTACACCTTC CASSPQGHYGYTF
TRBJ2-7 many TRBV9 . TGTGCCAGCAGCGTAGGGCCTCACTCCTACGAGCAGTACTTC CASSVGPHSYEQYF
TRBJ1-5 many TRBV5-1 . TGCGCCAGCAGCCTCGGACAGACTAATCAGCCCCAGCATTTT CASSLGQTNQPQHF
TRBJ1-5 few TRBV24-1 . TGTGCCACCAGTGATTTGGACAGCAATCAGCCCCAGCATTTT CATSDLDSNQPQHF
TRBJ2-1 . TRBV18 . TGTGCCAGCTCACCCGCCGGCGGGACTTCGGGGTACAATGAGCAGTTCTTC CASSPAGGTSGYNEQFF
TRBJ1-3 . TRBV19 . TGTGCCAGTACCGCCCCAAAGGTCGGCTCTGGAAACACCATATATTTT CASTAPKVGSGNTIYF
TRBJ2-5 once TRBV5-1 . TGCGCCAGCAGCCTTACTAGCAGGGGGGAGACCCAGTACTTC CASSLTSRGETQYF
TRBJ2-7 . TRBV25-1 . TGTGCCAGCAGCCAAACAAATTCGAACTACGAGCAGTACTTC CASSQTNSNYEQYF
TRBJ1-1 many TRBV29-1 . TGCAGCGGAAAGAACACTGAAGCTTTCTTT CSGKNTEAFF
TRBJ2-7 . TRBV2 TRBD2 TGTGCCAGCAGAAATCCGCTAGCGGGGGTCGAGCAGTACTTC CASRNPLAGVEQYF
TRBJ2-1 few TRBV9 . TGTGCCAGCACGCGGACAACGGGGCCTGGCTCCTACAATGAGCAGTTCTTC CASTRTTGPGSYNEQFF
TRBJ1-2 . TRBV3-1 . TGTGCCAGCAGCCAAGTTGGGGGGACAATAGGCTACACCTTC CASSQVGGTIGYTF
TRBJ1-4 . TRBV5-1 . TGCGCCAGCAGCTTGGAGGAGGGACAACTGCTTTTT CASSLEEGQLLF
TRBJ1-1 . TRBV2 . TGTGCCAGCAGCTTATCACAGGGTGATGAAGCTTTCTTT CASSLSQGDEAFF
TRBJ1-2 many TRBV9 . TGTGCCAGCAGCGCGGACCTTGGGTATGGCTACACCTTC CASSADLGYGYTF
TRBJ1-1 . TRBV15 . TGTGCCACCAGCAGGAACGGTGGGCTGGGCACTGAAGCTTTCTTT CATSRNGGLGTEAFF
TRBJ1-6 few TRBV4-3 . TGCGCCAGCAGCCAAGCCCATTATGGGGATAATTCACCCCTCCACTTT CASSQAHYGDNSPLHF
TRBJ2-7 many TRBV20-1 TRBD2 TGCAGTGCTAGAGATCTAGCGGGAGGGCCACCCGAGCAGTACTTC CSARDLAGGPPEQYF
TRBJ2-7 once TRBV20-1 . TGCAGTGCTAGTTGGGGGGCTTACGAGCAGTACTTC CSASWGAYEQYF
TRBJ1-6 many TRBV7-9 . TGTGCCAGCAGCCCCCAAGGTCTCACCTATAATTCACCCCTCCACTTT CASSPQGLTYNSPLHF
TRBJ2-7 . TRBV10-3 TRBD1 TGTGCCATCAGTGGGGGGACAGGGTTAAACTACGAGCAGTACTTC CAISGGTGLNYEQYF
TRBJ2-2 . TRBV7-7 TRBD1 TGTGCTAGCAGCTTAGTACAGGGGGCCGGGGAGCTGTTTTTT CASSLVQGAGELFF
TRBJ2-7 few TRBV5-1 . TGCGCCAGCAGCTCTCAAGGGATTCGTGAGCAGTACTTC CASSSQGIREQYF
TRBJ1-5 many TRBV4-1 . TGCGCCAGCAGCCAAGGGGTTGAGGTAAATCAGCCCCAGCATTTT CASSQGVEVNQPQHF
TRBJ2-3 . TRBV7-9 TRBD2 TGTGCCAGCAGCTTGGGCGGGGGGAAAGATACGCAGTATTTT CASSLGGGKDTQYF
TRBJ2-7 many TRBV20-1 . TGCAGTGCTATGGAACGTGGTGGGGGGAGCGAGCAGTACTTC CSAMERGGGSEQYF
TRBJ1-1 many TRBV19 TRBD1 TGTGCCACCCAGGGACAGGGGTATCGGACTGAAGCTTTCTTT CATQGQGYRTEAFF
TRBJ2-7 many TRBV25-1 . TGTGCCAGCAGTGACACAGGGCAGTACGAGCAGTACTTC CASSDTGQYEQYF
TRBJ2-7 few TRBV10-3 TRBD1 TGTGCCATCAGTGACCCCGGACAGGTCTCCTACGAGCAGTACTTC CAISDPGQVSYEQYF
TRBJ2-7 few TRBV9 TRBD1 TGTGCCAGCAGCGTAGATGGGACAGCTTACGAGCAGTACTTC CASSVDGTAYEQYF
TRBJ1-3 . TRBV5-1 TRBD1 TGCGCCAGCAGCTTGGGAGGGACAGGGACTCGAAACACCATATATTTT CASSLGGTGTRNTIYF
TRBJ2-3 many TRBV15 . TGTGCCACCAGCAGAGCATGGGGCACAGATACGCAGTATTTT CATSRAWGTDTQYF
TRBJ1-2 many TRBV12-3/TRBV12-4 . TGTGCCAGCAGGATGGGGTATGGCTACACCTTC CASRMGYGYTF
TRBJ1-2 many TRBV14 . TGTGCCAGCAGGCGGAATCAGGACTATGGCTACACCTTC CASRRNQDYGYTF